Shown below are 13 T cell receptor beta chains from a single sample sequenced in a study of identical twins. One entry per CDR3 protein, called by TCRdb with MiXCR from the 5' RACE reads. The sample contains around 1.7 million distinct CDR3 sequences, about 30% of which appear only once. Specimen: cord blood. The origin of the receptors is a newborn girl in good health.

Only a few counts were recorded for this clonotype. The chain joins TRBV27 to TRBJ2-5, with D tentatively TRBD2 (6 bases). Germline values: CDR1 MNHEY, CDR2 SMNVEV (reference sequence). The CDR3 sequence is 15 residues long. Trimming cost V 8 bases and J 11 bases, with 27 bases left between them. The CDR3, as DNA: TGTGCCAGCTCACTGATGTCGGGAGTAAACAATGAGCAGTACTTC. This translates into CASSLMSGVNNEQYF.

This clonotype was seen more than once but under ten times. The chain joins TRBV7-2 to TRBJ2-5; the D is unclear. The CDR3 runs 15 residues. Germline V gene data show CDR1 as SGHTA and CDR2 as FQGNSA. Trimming pared 2 bases from V and 4 bases from J, leaving 14 bases between. CDR3 in amino acids: CASSLIQSAAETQYF. The CDR3 DNA reads as TGTGCCAGCAGCTTAATTCAGAGCGCCGCAGAGACCCAGTACTTC.

The V gene is TRBV20-1, the J gene TRBJ2-1; 10 positions match TRBD2. Germline CDR1 is DFQATT and CDR2 is SNEGSKA (reference sequence). The CDR3 totals 13 residues. The junction had 4 bases not matched to a gene; V was cut back by 7 bases and J by 4 bases. CDR3 in DNA: TGCAGTGTTAATAGCGGGAGGTACAATGAGCAGTTCTTC. This codes for CSVNSGRYNEQFF.

A word on this clonotype: A much larger clone sits a single nucleotide away, making a read error possible. V and J are TRBV6-5 and TRBJ2-5, with 7 bases that match TRBD2. The CDR3 consists of 15 residues. From germline, CDR1 is MNHEY and CDR2 SVGAGI. J lost 11 bases, V lost 3 bases, and 15 bases had no gene match. The CDR3 DNA is TGTGCCAGCAGTTATCGGCTAGCGGATTACAATGAGCAGTACTTC. This codes for CASSYRLADYNEQYF.

The chain uses TRBV20-1 and TRBJ2-4; 7 bases map to TRBD1. The J call is uncertain, as TRBJ2-7 better fits the DNA end. The CDR3 is 14 residues long. The germline CDR1 and CDR2 sequences are DFQATT and SNEGSKA (reference sequence). The CDR3 here is CSAKRGRTVNEQYF. DNA for the CDR3: TGCAGTGCTAAGAGGGGGCGCACAGTAAACGAGCAGTACTTC.

The rearrangement joins TRBV30 to TRBJ2-1; 8 nucleotides align to TRBD2. Germline assignment: CDR1 GTSNPN and CDR2 SVGIG (reference sequence). Unmatched junction bases numbered 3, after V lost 2 bases and J lost 0 bases. This CDR3 contains 15 residues. This CDR3 is CAWSNRGGSYNEQFF. CDR3 sequence (DNA): TGTGCCTGGAGTAATCGGGGGGGCTCCTACAATGAGCAGTTCTTC.

The chain links TRBV10-3 to TRBJ2-7, with D perhaps matching TRBD1 (8 bases). The CDR3 length is 14 residues. Germline V CDR1 and CDR2: ENHRY, SYGVKD. Between the trimmed V and J ends, which lost 10 bases and 5 bases, there was a span of 21 bases. CDR3 amino acids: CATAGPQGGNEQYF. CDR3 coding DNA: TGTGCCACGGCAGGACCACAGGGGGGGAACGAGCAGTACTTC.

The J gene is TRBJ2-7, the V gene TRBV21-1; the table's TRBD1 call for D was not verified on the DNA. TRBV21-1 is a pseudogene segment. This CDR3 is built from 17 residues. The CDR3 loop reads CASSKDGRGSSSYEQYF. The CDR3 DNA sequence: TGTGCCAGCAGCAAAGATGGGCGAGGCAGTTCCTCCTACGAGCAGTACTTC.

CDR3 sequence: CATSDATSGYEQYF. The CDR3 bases are TGTGCCACCAGTGATGCAACTAGCGGCTACGAGCAGTACTTC. J is TRBJ2-7 and V is TRBV24-1, with 8 bases matching TRBD2. The CDR3 loop spans 14 amino acids. Germline CDR1 KGHDR, CDR2 SFDVKD. The V gene end was trimmed by 3 bases and the J gene end by 3 bases; junction bases not matched to a gene: 3.

A few counts support this clonotype. The V gene is TRBV20-1, the J gene TRBJ2-1; D perhaps matches TRBD1 (5 bases). The CDR3 is 16 amino acids. Trimming shortened V by 2 bases and J by 4 bases, and 18 bases separated the two germline ends. Germline V gives CDR1 DFQATT, CDR2 SNEGSKA (reference sequence). CDR3 nucleotide sequence: TGCAGTGCTAGAACCAAAAGGGGCCTCAGGTACAATGAGCAGTTCTTC. Amino acids: CSARTKRGLRYNEQFF.

This chain links TRBV19 with TRBJ2-3; 8 nucleotides align to TRBD1. V gave up 5 bases and J gave up 1 base; unmatched junction bases: 8. CDR1 is LNHDA and CDR2 is SQIVND in the germline V gene (reference sequence). The CDR3 has 16 amino acids. CDR3 in amino acids: CASSALPGQGTDTQYF. The CDR3 DNA is TGTGCCAGTAGTGCCCTTCCGGGACAGGGCACAGATACGCAGTATTTT. The full variable domain, rest sourced from reference TRBV19 and TRBJ2-3, is DGGITQSPKYLFRKEGQNVTLSCEQNLNHDAMYWYRQDPGQGLRLIYYSQIVNDFQKGDIAEGYSVSREKKESFPLTVTSAQKNPTAFYLCASSALPGQGTDTQYFGPGTRLTVL.

V gene TRBV30 combines with J gene TRBJ2-1, with D possibly being TRBD1 (6 bases). The V and J ends lost 2 bases and 7 bases respectively, with 15 bases between them. CDR3 length equals 14 residues. Germline V lookup: CDR1 GTSNPN, CDR2 SVGIG (reference sequence). The CDR3 protein is CAWSQGTGPNEQFF. CDR3 DNA sequence: TGTGCCTGGAGTCAGGGGACGGGGCCGAATGAGCAGTTCTTC.

This chain connects TRBV21-1 to TRBJ1-1; the tabulated D call, TRBD1, remains unverified against the DNA. TRBV21-1 is a recognized pseudogene. This CDR3 comprises 17 residues. The CDR3 is CASSTTGTGGGDTEAFF. DNA of the CDR3: TGTGCCAGCAGCACAACCGGGACAGGGGGCGGGGACACTGAAGCTTTCTTT.